This T cell receptor (beta chain) was retrieved from a study of cytomegalovirus exposure and HLA in healthy donors. With regard to this clone: The antigen is not known.

Study results and caveats: The dataset shows that most TCR sequences were rare, while some public TCRs occurred in many donors.

PCR was performed using 60 Vbeta and 13 Jbeta primers. The method was immunoSEQ multiplex PCR; TCRdb's version includes in-frame clones alone and lacks a portion of them. This table holds 90,000 to 120,000 clones, more than 65% found once. The CDR3 length is 14 residues. Looked up from germline, CDR1 is GTSNPN and CDR2 is SVGIG (reference sequence). Germline trimming cut 2 bases from V and 3 bases from J; bases unmatched to any gene: 4. This receptor was identified in a man aged 30 to 39 in good health and CMV-seronegative. The rearrangement links TRBV30 to TRBJ1-2; 9 bases agree with TRBD1. Source material: PBMCs. CDR3 sequence reads: CAWSRQGGYYGYTF. The CDR3 DNA follows: TGTGCCTGGAGTCGACAGGGGGGCTACTATGGCTACACCTTC.